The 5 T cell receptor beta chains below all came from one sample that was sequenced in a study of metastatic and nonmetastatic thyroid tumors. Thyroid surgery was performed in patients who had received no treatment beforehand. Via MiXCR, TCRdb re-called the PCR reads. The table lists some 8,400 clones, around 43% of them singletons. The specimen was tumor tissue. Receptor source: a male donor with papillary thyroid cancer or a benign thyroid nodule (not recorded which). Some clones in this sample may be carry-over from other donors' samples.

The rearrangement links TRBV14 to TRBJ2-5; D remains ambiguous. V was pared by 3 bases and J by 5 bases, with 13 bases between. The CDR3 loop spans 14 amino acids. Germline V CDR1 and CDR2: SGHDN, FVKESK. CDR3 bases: TGTGCCAGCAGCCAGTATGGAGTGGTTGAGACCCAGTACTTC. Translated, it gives CASSQYGVVETQYF.

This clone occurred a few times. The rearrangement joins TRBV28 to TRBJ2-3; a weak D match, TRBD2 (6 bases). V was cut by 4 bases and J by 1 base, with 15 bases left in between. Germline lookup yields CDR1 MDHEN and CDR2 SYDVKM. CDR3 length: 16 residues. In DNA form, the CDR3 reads TGTGCCAGCAGTTCCCTAAAGGGACTTGGCACAGATACGCAGTATTTT. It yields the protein CASSSLKGLGTDTQYF.

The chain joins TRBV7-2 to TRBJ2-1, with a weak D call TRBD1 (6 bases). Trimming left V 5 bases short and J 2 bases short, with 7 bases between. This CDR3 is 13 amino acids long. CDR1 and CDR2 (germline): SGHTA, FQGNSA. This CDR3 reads CASSRDTYNEQFF. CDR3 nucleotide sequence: TGTGCCAGCAGCAGGGACACCTACAATGAGCAGTTCTTC.

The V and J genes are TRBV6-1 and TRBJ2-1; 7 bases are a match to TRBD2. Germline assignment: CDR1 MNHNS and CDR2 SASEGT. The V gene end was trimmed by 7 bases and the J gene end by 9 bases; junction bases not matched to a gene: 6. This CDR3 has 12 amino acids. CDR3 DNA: TGTGCCAGCAAGCGTGGGACTATTGAGCAGTTCTTC. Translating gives CASKRGTIEQFF.

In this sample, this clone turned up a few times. Written as DNA, the CDR3 is TGCGCCAGCAGCTTGGATGTGACAGGGGCCGCAACTAATGAAAAACTGTTTTTT. It is translated as CASSLDVTGAATNEKLFF. The chain joins TRBV5-1 to TRBJ1-4; 8 nucleotides align to TRBD1. This CDR3 is built from 18 residues. The junction had 7 bases not matched to a gene; V was cut back by 0 bases and J by 0 bases. CDR1 and CDR2 from the germline V gene are SGHRS and YFSETQ. Full variable domain (outside the CDR3, taken from reference TRBV5-1 and TRBJ1-4): KAGVTQTPRYLIKTRGQQVTLSCSPISGHRSVSWYQQTPGQGLQFLFEYFSETQRNKGNFPGRFSGRQFSNSRSEMNVSTLELGDSALYLCASSLDVTGAATNEKLFFGSGTQLSVL.